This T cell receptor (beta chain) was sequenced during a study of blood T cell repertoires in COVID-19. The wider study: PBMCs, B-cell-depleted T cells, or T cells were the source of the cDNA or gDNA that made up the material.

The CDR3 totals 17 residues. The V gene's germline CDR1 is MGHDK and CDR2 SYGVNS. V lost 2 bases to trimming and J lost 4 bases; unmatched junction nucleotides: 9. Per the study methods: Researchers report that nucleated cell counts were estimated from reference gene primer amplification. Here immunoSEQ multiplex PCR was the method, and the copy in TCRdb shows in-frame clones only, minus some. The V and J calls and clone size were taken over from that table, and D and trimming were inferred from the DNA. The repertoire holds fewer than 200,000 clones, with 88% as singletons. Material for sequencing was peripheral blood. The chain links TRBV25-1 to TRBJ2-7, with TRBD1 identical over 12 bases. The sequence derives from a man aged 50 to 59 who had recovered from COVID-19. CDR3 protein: CASSEEARDRGQYEQYF. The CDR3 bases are TGTGCCAGCAGTGAAGAGGCTAGGGACAGGGGGCAGTACGAGCAGTACTTC.